Many counts were recorded for the clone carrying this T cell receptor (beta chain). The data were taken from a study of kidney transplant recipient with SARS-CoV-2 infection. The J segment lost 0 bases and the V segment lost 4 bases, leaving 3 bases of the junction unmatched. In germline, CDR1 is SGHRS, CDR2 YFSETQ. CDR3 length: 14 amino acids. Each CDR3 protein is one row after TCRdb ran MiXCR on the reads. The table records fewer than 250,000 distinct CDR3 sequences, about 28% of them present only once. Specimen: a blood sample, collected at baseline and around day 110 from a kidney transplant recipient. The rearrangement links TRBV5-1 to TRBJ1-1, with 7 bases lining up with TRBD1. The sequence was collected from a male patient in his thirties who had COVID-19 and was a kidney transplant recipient. Some T cells may be provided by the graft donor. The CDR3, as DNA: TGCGCCAGCAGCACCGGGACAGTGAACACTGAAGCTTTCTTT. The encoded protein is CASSTGTVNTEAFF.